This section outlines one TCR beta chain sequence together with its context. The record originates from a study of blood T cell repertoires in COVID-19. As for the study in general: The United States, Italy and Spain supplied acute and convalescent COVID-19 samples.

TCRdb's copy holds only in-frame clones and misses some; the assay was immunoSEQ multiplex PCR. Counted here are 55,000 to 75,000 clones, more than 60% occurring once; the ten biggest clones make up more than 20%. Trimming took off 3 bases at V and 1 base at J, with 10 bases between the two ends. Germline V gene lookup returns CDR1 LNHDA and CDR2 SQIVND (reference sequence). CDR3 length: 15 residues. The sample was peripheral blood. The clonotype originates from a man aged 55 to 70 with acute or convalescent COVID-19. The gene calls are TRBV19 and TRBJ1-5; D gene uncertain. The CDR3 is CASSIRTWSNQPQHF. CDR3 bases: TGTGCCAGTAGTATTAGAACCTGGAGCAATCAGCCCCAGCATTTT.